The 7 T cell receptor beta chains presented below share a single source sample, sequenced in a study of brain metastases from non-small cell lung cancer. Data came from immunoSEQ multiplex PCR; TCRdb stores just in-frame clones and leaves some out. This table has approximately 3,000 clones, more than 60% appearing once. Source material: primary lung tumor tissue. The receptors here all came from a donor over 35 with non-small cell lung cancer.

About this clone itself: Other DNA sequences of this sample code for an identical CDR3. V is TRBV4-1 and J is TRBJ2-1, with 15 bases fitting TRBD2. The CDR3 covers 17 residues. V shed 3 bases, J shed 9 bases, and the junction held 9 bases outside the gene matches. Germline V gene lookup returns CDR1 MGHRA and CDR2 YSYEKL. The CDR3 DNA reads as TGCGCCAGCAGCCAGTACTATGGACTAGCGGGGGGGGGTGAGCAGTTCTTC. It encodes CASSQYYGLAGGGEQFF.

The CDR3 protein is CASGTRLAGTDTQYF. The CDR3 region has the DNA TGTGCTAGTGGCACTAGACTAGCGGGCACAGATACGCAGTATTTT. J is TRBJ2-3 and V is TRBV12-5, with 9 bases matching TRBD2. With V trimmed by 6 bases and J by 1 base, 5 bases remained unmatched. The germline CDR1 and CDR2 sequences are LGHNT and FRNRAP. The CDR3 is 15 residues long. Variable domain in full (rest from reference TRBV12-5 and TRBJ2-3): DARVTQTPRHKVTEMGQEVTMRCQPILGHNTVFWYRQTMMQGLELLAYFRNRAPLDDSGMPKDRFSAEMPDATLATLKIQPSEPRDSAVYFCASGTRLAGTDTQYFGPGTRLTVL.

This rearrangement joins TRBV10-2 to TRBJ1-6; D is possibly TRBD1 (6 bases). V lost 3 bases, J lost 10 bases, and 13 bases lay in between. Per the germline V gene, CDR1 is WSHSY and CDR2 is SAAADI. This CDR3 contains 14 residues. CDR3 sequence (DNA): TGCGCCAGCAGTGAACAGGGCCCCAGCTCACCCCTCCACTTT. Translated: CASSEQGPSSPLHF.

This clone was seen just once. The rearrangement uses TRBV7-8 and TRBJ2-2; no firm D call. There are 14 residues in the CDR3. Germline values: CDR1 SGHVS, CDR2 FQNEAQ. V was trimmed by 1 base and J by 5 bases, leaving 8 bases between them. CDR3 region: CASSLVDFTGELFF. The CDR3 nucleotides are TGTGCCAGCAGCTTAGTCGATTTTACCGGGGAGCTGTTTTTT.

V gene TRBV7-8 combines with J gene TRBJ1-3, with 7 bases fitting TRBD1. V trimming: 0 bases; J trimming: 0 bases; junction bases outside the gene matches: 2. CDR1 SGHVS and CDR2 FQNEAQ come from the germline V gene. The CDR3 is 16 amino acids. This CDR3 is CASSLARTGSGNTIYF. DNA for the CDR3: TGTGCCAGCAGCTTAGCTCGGACAGGCTCTGGAAACACCATATATTTT.

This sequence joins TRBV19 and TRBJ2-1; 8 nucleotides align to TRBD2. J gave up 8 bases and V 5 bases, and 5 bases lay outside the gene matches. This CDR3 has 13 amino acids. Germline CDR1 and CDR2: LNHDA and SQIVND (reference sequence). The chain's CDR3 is CASSRLAGDEQFF. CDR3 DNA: TGTGCCAGTAGTCGCCTAGCGGGCGATGAGCAGTTCTTC.

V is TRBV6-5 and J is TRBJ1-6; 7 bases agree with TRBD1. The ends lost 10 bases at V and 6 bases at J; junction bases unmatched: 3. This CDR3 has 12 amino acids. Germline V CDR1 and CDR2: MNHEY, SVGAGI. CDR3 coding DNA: TGTGCCATAGACAGGGTTAATTCACCCCTCCACTTT. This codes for CAIDRVNSPLHF.